This T cell receptor (beta chain) was profiled in a study of T cell responses to AZD1222 COVID-19 vaccine. Study-level points and caveats: Only a handful of AZD1222 recipients, roughly 6 in all, had baseline seropositivity.

Libraries were prepared by immunoSEQ multiplex PCR; TCRdb keeps only in-frame clonotypes and omits some of them. The sample includes roughly 150,000 clones, about 93% of them seen just once. In the case of this clone: As yet, its antigen is unknown.

The V end lost 7 bases, the J end lost 4 bases, and 8 bases lay between the germline ends. The CDR3 runs to 11 residues. Per the germline V gene, CDR1 is MNHEY and CDR2 is SVGAGI. The chain couples TRBV6-5 to TRBJ2-7; maybe TRBD1 (5 bases). This clonotype was obtained from an adult in good health. The sequences come from peripheral blood, collected on day 0 of AZD1222 vaccination. This CDR3 is CASNRYYEQYF. Written as DNA, the CDR3 is TGTGCCAGCAACAGGTATTACGAGCAGTACTTC.